This T cell receptor (beta chain) was recovered during a study of shared T cell receptors in the human thymus. Here immunoSEQ multiplex PCR was the method, and the copy in TCRdb shows in-frame clones only, minus some. This table holds 700,000 to 750,000 clones, approximately 83% found once. CDR1 LGHNA and CDR2 YSLEER come from the germline V gene. The V end lost 3 bases, the J end lost 0 bases, and 15 bases lay between the germline ends. The CDR3 extends over 17 amino acids. These data also formed part of another study, on human thymus T cells. That work contributes: Thymus specimens were resections from corrective heart surgery. Both thymic and peripheral blood repertoires showed apparently biased V and J usage.

Sample: thymocytes. The V gene is TRBV4-3, the J gene TRBJ2-1, with D perhaps matching TRBD2 (5 bases). The origin of this receptor is a girl in the first two years of life with a congenital heart defect. The CDR3 sequence: CASSHRDPALSYNEQFF. The CDR3 DNA reads TGCGCCAGCAGCCATCGGGATCCGGCGCTCTCCTACAATGAGCAGTTCTTC.